This TCR beta chain was profiled in a study of response to subunit inactivated influenza vaccine. Study-level results: T cells newly recruited by each seasonal influenza vaccination are few, the authors suggested.

In its sample, this clonotype was seen a few times. Antigen: not known. TCRdb passed the RT-PCR reads through MiXCR, listing each CDR3 protein once. The table has 600,000 to 850,000 distinct CDR3 sequences, around 13% seen once. The CDR3 covers 14 residues. CDR1 and CDR2 (germline): DFQATT, SNEGSKA (reference sequence). The germline V and J ends were trimmed by 2 bases and 3 bases, with 14 bases remaining between them. The chain has TRBV20-1 and TRBJ2-7, with D perhaps being TRBD1 or TRBD2 (5 bases each). The sequencing here drew on PBMCs from blood, taken roughly 2 weeks before vaccination. The source is a man in his fifties who received an inactivated influenza vaccine. CDR3 in DNA: TGCAGTGCTAGACCCCCCCGGGACCACTACGAGCAGTACTTC. Its protein is CSARPPRDHYEQYF.